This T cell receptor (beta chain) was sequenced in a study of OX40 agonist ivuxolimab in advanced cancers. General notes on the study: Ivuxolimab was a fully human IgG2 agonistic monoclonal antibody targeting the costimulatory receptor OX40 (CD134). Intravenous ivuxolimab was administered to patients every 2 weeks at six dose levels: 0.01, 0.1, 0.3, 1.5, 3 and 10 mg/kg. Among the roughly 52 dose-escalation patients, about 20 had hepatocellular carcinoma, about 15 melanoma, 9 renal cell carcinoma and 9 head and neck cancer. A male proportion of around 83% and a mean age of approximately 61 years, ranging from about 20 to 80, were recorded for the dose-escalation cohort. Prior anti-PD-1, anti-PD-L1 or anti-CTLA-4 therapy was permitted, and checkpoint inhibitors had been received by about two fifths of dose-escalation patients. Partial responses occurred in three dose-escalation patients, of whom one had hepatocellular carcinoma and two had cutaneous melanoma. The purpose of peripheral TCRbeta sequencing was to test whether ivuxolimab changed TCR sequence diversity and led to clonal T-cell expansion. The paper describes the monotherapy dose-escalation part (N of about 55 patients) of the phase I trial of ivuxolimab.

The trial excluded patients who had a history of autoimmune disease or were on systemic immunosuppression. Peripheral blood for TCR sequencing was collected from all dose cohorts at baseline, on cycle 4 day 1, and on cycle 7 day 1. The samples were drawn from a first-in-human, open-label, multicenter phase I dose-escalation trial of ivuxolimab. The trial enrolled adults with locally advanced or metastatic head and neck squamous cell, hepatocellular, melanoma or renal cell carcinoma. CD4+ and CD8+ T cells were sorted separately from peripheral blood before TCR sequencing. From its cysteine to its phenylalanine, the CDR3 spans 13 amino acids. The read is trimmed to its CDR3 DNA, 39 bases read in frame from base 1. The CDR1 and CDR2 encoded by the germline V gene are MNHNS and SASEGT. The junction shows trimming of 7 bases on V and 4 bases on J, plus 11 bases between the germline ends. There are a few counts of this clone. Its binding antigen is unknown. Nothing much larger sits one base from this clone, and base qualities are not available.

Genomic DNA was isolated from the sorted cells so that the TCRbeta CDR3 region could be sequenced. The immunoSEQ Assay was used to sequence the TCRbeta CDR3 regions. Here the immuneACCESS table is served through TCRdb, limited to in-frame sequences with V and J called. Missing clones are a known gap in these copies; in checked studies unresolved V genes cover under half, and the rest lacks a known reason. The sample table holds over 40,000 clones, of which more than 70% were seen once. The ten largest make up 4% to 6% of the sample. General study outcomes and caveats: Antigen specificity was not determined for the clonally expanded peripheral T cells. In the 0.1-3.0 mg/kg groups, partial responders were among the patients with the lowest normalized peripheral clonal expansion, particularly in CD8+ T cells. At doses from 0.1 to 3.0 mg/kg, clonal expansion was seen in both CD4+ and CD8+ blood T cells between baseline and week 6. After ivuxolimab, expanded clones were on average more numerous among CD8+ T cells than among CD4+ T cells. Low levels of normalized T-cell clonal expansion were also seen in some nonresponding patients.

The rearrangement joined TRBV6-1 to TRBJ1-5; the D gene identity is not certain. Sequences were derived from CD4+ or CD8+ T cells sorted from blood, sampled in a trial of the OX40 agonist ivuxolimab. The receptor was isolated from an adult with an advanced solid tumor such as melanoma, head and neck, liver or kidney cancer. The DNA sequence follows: TGTGCCAGCAACGATTCGGGTAATCAGCCCCAGCATTTT. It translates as CASNDSGNQPQHF.